This note documents a single T cell receptor (beta chain) sequence. What this receptor recognizes is not known. One base away there is no much larger clone; base qualities are not given. The cohort consisted of 600 or so healthy bone marrow donors. All cohort members were sampled while nominally healthy, although unrecorded immune exposures were likely present. The donor tested CMV seropositive and was one of the 289 seropositive cohort members. Every donor gave a peripheral blood sample, and the peripheral blood mononuclear cells from that sample were used for TCR beta sequencing. The Qiagen DNeasy Blood Extraction Kit was used to extract genomic DNA from the blood cell samples. This record belongs to a study of cytomegalovirus exposure and HLA in healthy donors (dated by TCRdb to 2016 to 2017). Broadly, across the study: An earlier analysis of roughly 500 of the donors reported 250 to 300 Gb of sequence data and approximately 110 million unique TCR beta sequences from some 180 million T cells. Around 300 gigabases of sequencing data and approximately 80 million unique TCR sequences were included in an early release covering about 700 HLA-typed donors. Of the approximately 400 genotyped donors, approximately 80% fell in the genetic ancestry cluster associated with self-reported Caucasian donors. The study aimed to test whether cataloging public T cell receptors could reveal signatures of past pathogen exposure. Using immunosequencing, the study profiled T cell repertoires from about 650 subjects and related those repertoires to cytomegalovirus serostatus. Along with the roughly 670-subject first cohort, a separate validation cohort of roughly 110 different subjects was used. To predict cytomegalovirus infection status, the study combined high-throughput TCR immunosequencing, statistical association of individual TCRs with disease status, and machine learning. To study patterns of TCR occurrence, a later analysis re-analyzed previously published TCR beta repertoires from around 700 donors and added high-resolution HLA genotyping. Rather than drawing on any new phenotypic data, the later analysis identified candidate immune exposures from TCR beta sequences and the way those sequences occurred across donors. An earlier analysis of approximately 500 of the donors applied high-throughput TCR beta sequencing to assess whether each TCR beta V gene segment acted as functional or pseudogenic. Alongside the repertoire data, information on donor age, sex, ethnicity and CMV serostatus was compiled. A later genetic analysis used genome-wide SNP genotypes for about 65% of the 666 donors, treating that subset as a discovery cohort. All discovery cohort repertoires had been generated on a single sequencing platform. Both class I and class II loci were covered by HLA typing, at four-digit resolution. Typing coverage varied by locus: roughly 620-630 donors for A, B, C, DRB1 and DQB1; more than 500 for DQA1; around 570 for DPA1; approximately 450 for DPB1. Several DR-DQ haplotypes were handled as single units for association and clustering because linkage in the cohort was strong. Among 300 to 500 genotyped donors of the cohort, an average of roughly 230,000 unique TCR beta nucleotide sequences was sequenced per donor, of which approximately 19% were non-productive. The paper's findings and limits, for the study overall: In a later analysis, TCR association rates were found to vary across HLA loci, with the most associated TCRs seen for DRB1 alleles and the fewest for HLA-C alleles. In a later analysis, some 18,000 TCR beta sequences were associated with specific HLA alleles at a false discovery rate of 0.05. The classifier was reported to diagnose cytomegalovirus status with high specificity and sensitivity in both the original and validation cohorts. In a later analysis, most CMV-associated TCR beta chains were found to appear HLA-restricted, with HLA associations seemingly driven largely by CMV exposure. In an earlier analysis of more than 450 of the donors, most TCR beta V segments were observed in productive rearrangements about 87% or about 30% of the time, broadly matching IMGT annotations. Because counts were too low, around 17 rarely observed V segments, including chromosome 9 orphons, were left out of the earlier analysis of 587 of the donors. HLA typing was unavailable for some donors at each locus, so association tests used only the typed subset. A further reported finding was that TCR beta sequences accurately predicted the HLA-A and HLA-B alleles for most subjects in the first cohort. When HLA alleles, especially DR and DQ, strongly co-occurred, TCR associations were difficult to assign to individual alleles. A later genetic analysis reported fewer N-insertions in productive TCRs among donors in an Asian-associated ancestry cluster than the roughly 700-donor mean. Compared with equally common non-associated chains, HLA-associated TCR beta chains in a later analysis were more clonally expanded and had lower generation probabilities. In a later analysis, several top co-occurrence clusters were reported to appear linked to parvovirus B19, influenza, CMV and Epstein-Barr virus. Presence/absence analyses assumed roughly uniform sequencing depth across donors, an assumption that may not hold. Because the 87-base-pair reads could not distinguish some IMGT-functional V segments, including TRBV6-2 and TRBV6-3, those segments were excluded. The authors suggested that the approach could potentially be extended to other disease states and immunological phenotypes. Across donors, most TCR sequences were observed very rarely, whereas some public TCRs were present in many individuals. A cluster of highly shared sequence variants was judged likely to be a technical artifact of the sequencing pipeline. Correlated functional status among segregating V segments might reflect linkage disequilibrium, but an unknown experimental factor could not be ruled out. A total of about 150 TCR beta chains were listed by the study as associated with cytomegalovirus. V-gene and J-gene trimming of TCR beta chains was associated with a missense DCLRE1C variant in a later genetic analysis, and the association was replicated in an independent cohort. A few of the identified cytomegalovirus-associated TCR beta chains were confirmed in vitro to be specific for cytomegalovirus antigens. Immune exposure information for the cohort was limited to CMV serostatus. Only TCR beta chains were sequenced in this cohort, and the absence of alpha or paired-chain data limited detectable features.

CDR1 and CDR2 (SGHAT, FQNNGV) derive from the germline V gene. Trimming costs V 3 bases and J 1 base, and their ends lie 7 bases apart. The CDR3 runs 14 residues from the cysteine to the phenylalanine. Left in the record is the CDR3 DNA by itself, 42 bases read in frame from the first base. Receptor libraries were prepared by the immunoSEQ multiplex PCR assay. For the multiplex PCR, a mixture combining 60 forward primers for TCR Vbeta segments and 13 reverse primers for TCR Jbeta segments was used. The CDR3 region of rearranged TCR beta genes was amplified from genomic DNA with a multiplex PCR assay. The amplified TCR beta libraries were sequenced on the Illumina HiSeq System as 87-base-pair reads. On the study's bioinformatics: Across the 700 or so repertoires, a later analysis counted tens of millions of unique TCR beta chains, 9.5 million to 13 million of which were shared by at least two donors. A nearest-neighbor algorithm error-corrected the raw reads and collapsed the reads into unique sequences, merging closely related sequences to remove PCR and sequencing errors. Alignment of CDR3 sequences to IMGT reference sequences was used to assign V, D and J gene segments. For a sequence to be retained, at least a six-nucleotide match to both a V gene segment and a J gene segment was required. A rearrangement was called productive if the CDR3 had no stop codons and remained in frame with V and J, and every other rearrangement was called non-productive. CDR3 was defined according to IMGT convention as the region running from the second conserved V-encoded cysteine to the conserved J-encoded phenylalanine. The earlier analysis of a few hundred of the donors excluded sequences that lacked an unambiguous match to a single V gene segment. An earlier analysis of approximately 590 of the donors classified V segments as functional when productive rearrangements were above 56.7% and as segregating when the standard deviation between donors was above 5%. A statistical classification framework was developed to diagnose cytomegalovirus status using the catalog of TCR beta chain sequences. V and J gene assignment, in a later analysis, came from comparing TCR nucleotide sequences with IMGT/GENE-DB human TR gene sequences. The TCRdist pipeline was used in a later analysis to assign CDR3 sequences and most-parsimonious VDJ recombination scenarios. A later analysis defined each TCR beta chain by its CDR3 amino acid sequence plus V-gene family, and excluded reads lacking a unique V-gene family. In a later analysis, around 650 highly shared, low-generation-probability nucleotide sequences were removed to address suspected cross-contamination and a sequencing artifact. For each public chain, a later analysis derived a clonal expansion index from normalized ranks of inferred template counts within each repertoire. Generation probabilities in a later analysis came from a VDJ recombination model fitted to out-of-frame rearrangements, and those results were checked against IGoR. In a later analysis, TCR-TCR, TCR-HLA and TCR-CMV co-occurrence was scored with hypergeometric tests, and a repertoire-size bias correction was applied to TCR pairs. A later analysis estimated false discovery rates by permuting HLA or CMV assignments 20 times. In a later analysis, co-occurring TCRs were grouped with DBSCAN, and TCRdist sequence similarity was added when clustering was performed within HLA-allele-positive subsets. Co-occurrence clustering excluded repertoires with fewer than 30,000 or more than 120,000 public chains, plus five with anomalous nucleotide sharing. TCRdb mirrors the immuneACCESS table, restricted to in-frame sequences. Some clones are absent from its copies; in checked studies, under half trace to an unresolved V gene, and the reason for the others is unknown. V, J and clone size reflect that table, while D and trimming were determined from the DNA. Counted in this sample were under 200,000 clones; around three quarters of them appeared once. The ten largest account for just over 2% of the sample.

This clonotype originated in a woman in her twenties or thirties in good health and CMV-seropositive. Here the chain combines TRBV11-2 and TRBJ2-4, and TRBD2 may be the D gene, going by 5 matching bases. The sequenced sample consisted of PBMCs. The CDR3 region: CASSFPSAKNIQYF. The nucleotides read TGTGCCAGCAGCTTTCCTAGCGCCAAAAACATTCAGTACTTC.